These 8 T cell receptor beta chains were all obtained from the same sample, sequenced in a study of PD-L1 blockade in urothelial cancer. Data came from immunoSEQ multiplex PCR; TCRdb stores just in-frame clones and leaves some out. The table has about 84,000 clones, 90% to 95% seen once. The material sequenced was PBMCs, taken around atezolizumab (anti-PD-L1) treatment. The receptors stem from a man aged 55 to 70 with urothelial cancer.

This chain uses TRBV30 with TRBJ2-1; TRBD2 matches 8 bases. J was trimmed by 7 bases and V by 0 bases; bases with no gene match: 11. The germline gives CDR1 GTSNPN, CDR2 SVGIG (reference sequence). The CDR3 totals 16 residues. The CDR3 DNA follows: TGTGCCTGGAGTGTGGTCGGACTAGCAGGGAGAAATGAGCAGTTCTTC. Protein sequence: CAWSVVGLAGRNEQFF.

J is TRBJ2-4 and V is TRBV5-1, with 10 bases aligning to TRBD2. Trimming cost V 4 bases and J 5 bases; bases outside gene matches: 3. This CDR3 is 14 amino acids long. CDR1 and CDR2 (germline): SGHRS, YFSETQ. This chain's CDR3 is CASSTGTSENIQYF. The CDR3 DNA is TGCGCCAGCAGCACCGGGACTAGCGAAAACATTCAGTACTTC.

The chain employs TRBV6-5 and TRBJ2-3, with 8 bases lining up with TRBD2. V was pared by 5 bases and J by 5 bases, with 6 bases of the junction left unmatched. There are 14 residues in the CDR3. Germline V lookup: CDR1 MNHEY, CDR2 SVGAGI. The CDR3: CASSPTLAGDTQYF. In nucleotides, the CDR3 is TGTGCCAGCAGTCCCACCCTAGCGGGAGATACGCAGTATTTT.

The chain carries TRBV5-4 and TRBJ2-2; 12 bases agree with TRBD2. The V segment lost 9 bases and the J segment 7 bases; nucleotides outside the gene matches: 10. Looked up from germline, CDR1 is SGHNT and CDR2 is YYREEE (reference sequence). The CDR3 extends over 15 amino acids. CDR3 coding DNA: TGTGCCACCCTTCTAGCGGGGGGGCTGGACGGGGAGCTGTTTTTT. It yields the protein CATLLAGGLDGELFF.

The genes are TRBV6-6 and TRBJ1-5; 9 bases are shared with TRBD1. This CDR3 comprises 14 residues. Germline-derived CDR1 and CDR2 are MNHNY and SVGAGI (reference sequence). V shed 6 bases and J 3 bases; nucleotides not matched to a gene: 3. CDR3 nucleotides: TGTGCCAGCAGAGGGACAGGGAACAATCAGCCCCAGCATTTT. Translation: CASRGTGNNQPQHF.

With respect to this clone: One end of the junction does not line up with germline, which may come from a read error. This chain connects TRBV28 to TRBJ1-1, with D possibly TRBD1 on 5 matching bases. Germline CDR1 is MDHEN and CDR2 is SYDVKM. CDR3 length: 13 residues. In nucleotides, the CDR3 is TGTGCCAGCAGTTTACAACAGGTTTCTGACGCTTTCTTT. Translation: CASSLQQVSDAFF.

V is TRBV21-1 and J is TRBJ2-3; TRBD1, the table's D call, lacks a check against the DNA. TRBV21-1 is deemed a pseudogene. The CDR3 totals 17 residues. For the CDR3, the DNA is TGTGCCAGCAGCGAGCATTCCCGGGACAGGGACACAGATACGCAGTATTTT. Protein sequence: CASSEHSRDRDTDTQYF.

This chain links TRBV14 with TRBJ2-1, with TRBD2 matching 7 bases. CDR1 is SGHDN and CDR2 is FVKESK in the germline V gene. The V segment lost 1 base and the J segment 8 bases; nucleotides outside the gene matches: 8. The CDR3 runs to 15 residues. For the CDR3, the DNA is TGTGCCAGCAGCCAAGGAGCGGGAACGGTCTATGAGCAGTTCTTC. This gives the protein CASSQGAGTVYEQFF.